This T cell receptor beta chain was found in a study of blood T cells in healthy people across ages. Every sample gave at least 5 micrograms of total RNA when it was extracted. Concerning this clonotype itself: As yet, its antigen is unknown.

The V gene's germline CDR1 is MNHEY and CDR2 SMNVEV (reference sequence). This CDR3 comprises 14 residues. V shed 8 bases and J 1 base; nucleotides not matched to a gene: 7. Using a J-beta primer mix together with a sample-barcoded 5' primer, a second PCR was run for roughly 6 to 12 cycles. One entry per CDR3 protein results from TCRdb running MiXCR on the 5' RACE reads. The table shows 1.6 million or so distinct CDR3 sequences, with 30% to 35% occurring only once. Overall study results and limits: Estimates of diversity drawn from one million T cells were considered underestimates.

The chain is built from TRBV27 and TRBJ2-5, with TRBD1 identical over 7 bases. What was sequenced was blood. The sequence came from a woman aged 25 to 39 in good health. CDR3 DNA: TGTGCCAGCGGGGAGACAGGGACCCAAGAGACCCAGTACTTC. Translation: CASGETGTQETQYF.